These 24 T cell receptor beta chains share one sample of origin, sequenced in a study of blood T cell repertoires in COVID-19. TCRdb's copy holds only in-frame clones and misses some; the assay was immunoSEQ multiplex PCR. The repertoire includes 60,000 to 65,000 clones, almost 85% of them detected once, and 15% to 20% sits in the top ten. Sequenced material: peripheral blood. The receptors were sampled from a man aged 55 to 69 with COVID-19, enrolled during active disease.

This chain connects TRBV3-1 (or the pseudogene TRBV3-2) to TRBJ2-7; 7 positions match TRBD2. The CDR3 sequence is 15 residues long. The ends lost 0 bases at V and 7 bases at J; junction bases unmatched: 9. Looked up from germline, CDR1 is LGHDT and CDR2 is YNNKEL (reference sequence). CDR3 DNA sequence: TGTGCCAGCAGCCAAGATGGGGCGGGAGAAAGGGAGCAGTACTTC. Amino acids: CASSQDGAGEREQYF.

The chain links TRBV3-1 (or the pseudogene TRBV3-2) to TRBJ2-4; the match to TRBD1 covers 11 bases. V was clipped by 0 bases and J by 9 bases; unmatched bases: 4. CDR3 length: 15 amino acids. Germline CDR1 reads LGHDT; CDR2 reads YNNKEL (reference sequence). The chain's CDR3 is CASSQEDRGQGIQYF. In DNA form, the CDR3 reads TGTGCCAGCAGCCAAGAGGACAGGGGGCAGGGCATTCAGTACTTC.

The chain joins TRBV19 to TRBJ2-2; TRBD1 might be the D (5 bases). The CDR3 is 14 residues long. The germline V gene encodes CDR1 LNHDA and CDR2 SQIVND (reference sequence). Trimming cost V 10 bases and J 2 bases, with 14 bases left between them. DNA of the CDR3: TGTGCCACTAAAGCCAGGGCAAACACCGGGGAGCTGTTTTTT. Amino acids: CATKARANTGELFF.

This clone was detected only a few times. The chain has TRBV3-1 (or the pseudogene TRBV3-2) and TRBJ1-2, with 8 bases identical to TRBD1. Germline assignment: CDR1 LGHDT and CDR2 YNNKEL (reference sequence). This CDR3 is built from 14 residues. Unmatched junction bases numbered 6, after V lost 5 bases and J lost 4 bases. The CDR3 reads CASSIGQGSYGYTF. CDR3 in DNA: TGTGCCAGCAGCATAGGACAGGGCAGCTATGGCTACACCTTC.

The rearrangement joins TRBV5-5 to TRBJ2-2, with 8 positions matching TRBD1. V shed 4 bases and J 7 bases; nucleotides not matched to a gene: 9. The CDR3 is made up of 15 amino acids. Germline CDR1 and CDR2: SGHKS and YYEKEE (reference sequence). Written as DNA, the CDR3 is TGTGCCAGCAGCCCAGGACAGGGAAATAACGGGGAGCTGTTTTTT. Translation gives CASSPGQGNNGELFF. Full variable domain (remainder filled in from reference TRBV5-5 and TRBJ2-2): DAGVTQSPTHLIKTRGQQVTLRCSPISGHKSVSWYQQVLGQGPQFIFQYYEKEERGRGNFPDRFSARQFPNYSSELNVNALLLGDSALYLCASSPGQGNNGELFFGEGSRLTVL.

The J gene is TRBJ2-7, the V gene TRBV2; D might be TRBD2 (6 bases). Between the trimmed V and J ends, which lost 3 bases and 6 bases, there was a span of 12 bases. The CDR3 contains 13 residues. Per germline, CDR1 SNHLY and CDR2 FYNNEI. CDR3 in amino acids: CASSDSGRLEQYF. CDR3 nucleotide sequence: TGTGCCAGCAGTGACTCAGGGAGGCTCGAGCAGTACTTC.

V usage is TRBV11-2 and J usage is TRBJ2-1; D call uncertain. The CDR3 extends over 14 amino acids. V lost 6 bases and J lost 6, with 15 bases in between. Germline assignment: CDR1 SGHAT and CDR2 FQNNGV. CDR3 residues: CASSPTTSSNEQFF. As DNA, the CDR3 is TGTGCCAGCAGTCCCACGACTTCGTCCAATGAGCAGTTCTTC.

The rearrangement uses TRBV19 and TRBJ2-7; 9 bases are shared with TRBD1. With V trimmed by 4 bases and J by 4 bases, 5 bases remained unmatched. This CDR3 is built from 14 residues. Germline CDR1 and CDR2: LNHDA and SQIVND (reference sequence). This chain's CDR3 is CASSKTGTGYEQYF. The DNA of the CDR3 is TGTGCCAGTAGTAAAACCGGGACAGGGTACGAGCAGTACTTC.

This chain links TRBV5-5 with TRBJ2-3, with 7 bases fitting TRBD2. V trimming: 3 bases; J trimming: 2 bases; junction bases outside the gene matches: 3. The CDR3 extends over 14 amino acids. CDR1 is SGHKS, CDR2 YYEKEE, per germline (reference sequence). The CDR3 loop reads CASSSRDYTDTQYF. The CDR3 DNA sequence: TGTGCCAGCAGCTCTCGGGACTACACAGATACGCAGTATTTT.

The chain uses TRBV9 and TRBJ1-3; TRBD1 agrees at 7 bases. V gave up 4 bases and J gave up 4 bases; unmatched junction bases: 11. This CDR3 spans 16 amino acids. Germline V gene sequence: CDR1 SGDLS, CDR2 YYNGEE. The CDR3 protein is CASSLRTGVGGNTIYF. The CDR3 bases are TGTGCCAGCAGCCTTCGTACAGGGGTGGGGGGAAACACCATATATTTT.

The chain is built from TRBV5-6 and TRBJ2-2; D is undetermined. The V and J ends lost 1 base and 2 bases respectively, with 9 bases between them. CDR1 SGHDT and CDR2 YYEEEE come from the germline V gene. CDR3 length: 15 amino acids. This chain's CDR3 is CASSLIGSNTGELFF. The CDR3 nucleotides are TGTGCCAGCAGCTTGATAGGTAGCAACACCGGGGAGCTGTTTTTT. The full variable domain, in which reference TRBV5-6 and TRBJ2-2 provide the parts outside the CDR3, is DAGVTQSPTHLIKTRGQQVTLRCSPKSGHDTVSWYQQALGQGPQFIFQYYEEEERQRGNFPDRFSGHQFPNYSSELNVNALLLGDSALYLCASSLIGSNTGELFFGEGSRLTVL.

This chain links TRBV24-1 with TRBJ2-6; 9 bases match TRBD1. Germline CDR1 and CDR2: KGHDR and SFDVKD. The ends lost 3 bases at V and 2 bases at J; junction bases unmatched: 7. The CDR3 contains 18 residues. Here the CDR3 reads CATSDTTGGGAGANVLTF. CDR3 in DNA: TGTGCCACCAGTGATACGACAGGGGGAGGGGCTGGGGCCAACGTCCTGACTTTC.

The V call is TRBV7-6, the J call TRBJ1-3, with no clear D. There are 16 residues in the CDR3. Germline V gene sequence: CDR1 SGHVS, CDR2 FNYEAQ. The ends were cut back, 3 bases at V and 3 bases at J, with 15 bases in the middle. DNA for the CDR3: TGTGCCAGCAGCTTGGGAGTCCCGTCAGATGGAAACACCATATATTTT. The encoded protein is CASSLGVPSDGNTIYF.

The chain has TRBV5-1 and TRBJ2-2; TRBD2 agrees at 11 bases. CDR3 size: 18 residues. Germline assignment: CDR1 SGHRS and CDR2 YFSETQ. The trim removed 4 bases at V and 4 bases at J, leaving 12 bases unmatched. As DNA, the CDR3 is TGCGCCAGCAGCGTTTCCGGGACTAGCGGTTTGATCACCGGGGAGCTGTTTTTT. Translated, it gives CASSVSGTSGLITGELFF.

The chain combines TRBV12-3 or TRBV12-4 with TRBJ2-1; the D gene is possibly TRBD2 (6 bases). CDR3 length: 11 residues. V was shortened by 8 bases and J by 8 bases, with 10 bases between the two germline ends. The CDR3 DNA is TGTGCCAGCGGGAGGTTGGATGAGCAGTTCTTC. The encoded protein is CASGRLDEQFF.

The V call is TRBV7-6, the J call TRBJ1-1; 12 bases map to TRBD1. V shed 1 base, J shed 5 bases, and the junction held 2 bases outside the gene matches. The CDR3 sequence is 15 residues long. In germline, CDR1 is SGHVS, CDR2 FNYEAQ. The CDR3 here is CASSLGGQGATEAFF. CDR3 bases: TGTGCCAGCAGCTTAGGGGGACAGGGGGCGACTGAAGCTTTCTTT.

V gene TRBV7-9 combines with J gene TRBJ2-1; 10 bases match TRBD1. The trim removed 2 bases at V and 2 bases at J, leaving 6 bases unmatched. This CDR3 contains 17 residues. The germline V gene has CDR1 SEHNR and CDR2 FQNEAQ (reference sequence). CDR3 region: CASSLSATGGAYNEQFF. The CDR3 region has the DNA TGTGCCAGCAGCTTATCAGCGACAGGGGGCGCCTACAATGAGCAGTTCTTC.

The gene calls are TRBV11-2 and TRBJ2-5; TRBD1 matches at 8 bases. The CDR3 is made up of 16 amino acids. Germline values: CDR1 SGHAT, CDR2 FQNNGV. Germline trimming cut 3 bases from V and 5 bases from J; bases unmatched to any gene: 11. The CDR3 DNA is TGTGCCAGCAGCTTGTCGGACAGGGTGGCGATGGAGACCCAGTACTTC. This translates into CASSLSDRVAMETQYF.

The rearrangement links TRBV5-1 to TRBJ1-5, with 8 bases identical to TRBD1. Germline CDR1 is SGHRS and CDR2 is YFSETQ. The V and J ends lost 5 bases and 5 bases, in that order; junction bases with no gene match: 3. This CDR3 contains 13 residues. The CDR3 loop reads CASSQDRDQPQHF. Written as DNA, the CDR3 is TGCGCCAGCAGTCAGGACAGGGATCAGCCCCAGCATTTT. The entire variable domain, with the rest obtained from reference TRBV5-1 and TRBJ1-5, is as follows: KAGVTQTPRYLIKTRGQQVTLSCSPISGHRSVSWYQQTPGQGLQFLFEYFSETQRNKGNFPGRFSGRQFSNSRSEMNVSTLELGDSALYLCASSQDRDQPQHFGDGTRLSIL.

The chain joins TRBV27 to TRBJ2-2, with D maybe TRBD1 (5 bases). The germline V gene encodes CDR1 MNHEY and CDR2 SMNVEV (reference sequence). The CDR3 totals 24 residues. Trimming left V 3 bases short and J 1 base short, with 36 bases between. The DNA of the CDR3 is TGTGCCAGCAGTTTCCGTGGCCACAACAAACCCCGGGCCCCTCAGGGCGAGAACACCGGGGAGCTGTTTTTT. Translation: CASSFRGHNKPRAPQGENTGELFF.

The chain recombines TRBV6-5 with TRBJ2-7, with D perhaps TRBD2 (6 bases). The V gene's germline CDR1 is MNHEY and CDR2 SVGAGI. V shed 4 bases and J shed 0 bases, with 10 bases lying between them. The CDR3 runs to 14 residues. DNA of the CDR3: TGTGCCAGCAGTTTACGGGAGAGCTCCTACGAGCAGTACTTC. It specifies CASSLRESSYEQYF.

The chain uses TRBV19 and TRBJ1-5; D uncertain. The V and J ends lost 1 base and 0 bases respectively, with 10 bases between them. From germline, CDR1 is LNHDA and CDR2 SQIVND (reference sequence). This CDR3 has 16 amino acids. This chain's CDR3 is CASSIGQRLSNQPQHF. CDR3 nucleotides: TGTGCCAGTAGTATAGGGCAGAGACTTAGCAATCAGCCCCAGCATTTT.

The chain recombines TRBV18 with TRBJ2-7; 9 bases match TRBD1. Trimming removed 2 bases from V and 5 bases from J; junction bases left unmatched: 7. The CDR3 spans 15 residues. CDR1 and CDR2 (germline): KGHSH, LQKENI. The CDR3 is CASSPATGGGNEQYF. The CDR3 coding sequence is TGTGCCAGCTCACCAGCGACAGGGGGAGGCAACGAGCAGTACTTC.

Written as DNA, the CDR3 is TGTGCCAGCAGCTTAGGAGGCAACGCGAACACCGGGGAGCTGTTTTTT. Encoded protein: CASSLGGNANTGELFF. The chain links TRBV7-2 to TRBJ2-2; the D is unclear. Between the trimmed V and J ends, which lost 1 base and 0 bases, there was a span of 9 bases. Germline loops: CDR1 SGHTA, CDR2 FQGNSA. The CDR3 spans 16 residues. The full variable domain, with the rest looked up from reference TRBV7-2 and TRBJ2-2, is GAGVSQSPSNKVTEKGKDVELRCDPISGHTALYWYRQSLGQGLEFLIYFQGNSAPDKSGLPSDRFSAERTGGSVSTLTIQRTQQEDSAVYLCASSLGGNANTGELFFGEGSRLTVL.